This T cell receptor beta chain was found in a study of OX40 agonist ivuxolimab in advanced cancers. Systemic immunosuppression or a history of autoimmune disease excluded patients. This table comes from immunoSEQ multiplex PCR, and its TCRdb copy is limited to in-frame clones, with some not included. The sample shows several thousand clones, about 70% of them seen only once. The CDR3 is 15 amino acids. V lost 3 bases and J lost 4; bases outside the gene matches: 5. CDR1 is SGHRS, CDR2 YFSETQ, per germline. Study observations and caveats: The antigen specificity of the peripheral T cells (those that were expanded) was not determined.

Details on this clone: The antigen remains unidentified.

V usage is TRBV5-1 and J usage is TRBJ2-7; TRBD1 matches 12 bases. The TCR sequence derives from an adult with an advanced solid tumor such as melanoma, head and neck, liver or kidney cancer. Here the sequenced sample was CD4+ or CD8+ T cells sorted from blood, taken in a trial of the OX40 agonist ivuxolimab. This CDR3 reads CASSYGTGGQYEQYF. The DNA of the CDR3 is TGCGCCAGCAGCTACGGGACAGGGGGCCAATACGAGCAGTACTTC. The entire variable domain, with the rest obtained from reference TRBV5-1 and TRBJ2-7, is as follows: KAGVTQTPRYLIKTRGQQVTLSCSPISGHRSVSWYQQTPGQGLQFLFEYFSETQRNKGNFPGRFSGRQFSNSRSEMNVSTLELGDSALYLCASSYGTGGQYEQYFGPGTRLTVT.